This T cell receptor (beta chain) was sequenced during a study of blood T cells in healthy people across ages. Study outcomes and limitations: In older individuals, TCR beta diversity per million T cells was lower, falling roughly linearly with age. Long-lived donors carried more naive CD4+ cells and greater diversity than aged donors.

The use of a sample-barcoded 5' primer and a J-beta primer mix characterized a second PCR of about 7 to 12 cycles. CDR3-containing paired-end reads numbered at least 2.5 million in each sample. TCRdb redid the calling of the 5' RACE reads with MiXCR, one entry per CDR3 protein. The sample yields hundreds of thousands of distinct CDR3 sequences, 46% seen once. Turning to this clonotype: Its antigen is as yet unknown.

Germline lookup yields CDR1 MNHNS and CDR2 SASEGT. The CDR3 runs 17 residues. V lost 8 bases, J lost 1 base, and 13 bases stayed unmatched. The sequence was obtained from a man older than 75 in good health. The specimen was blood. This sequence joins TRBV6-1 and TRBJ1-3, with 8 bases matching TRBD1. The CDR3 is CASSRNDRGLSGNTIYF. In nucleotides, the CDR3 is TGTGCCAGCTCTCGAAACGACAGGGGATTATCTGGAAACACCATATATTTT.